A selection of T cell receptor beta chains follows, all from one sample in a study of identical twins. MiXCR was run by TCRdb on the 5' RACE reads, yielding one entry per CDR3 protein. The sample has 300,000 to 400,000 distinct CDR3 sequences, 9% to 15% seen once. The sample was also reused in another study, on yellow fever vaccine responses in identical twins.

The sample taken for sequencing was CD8+ T cells sorted from blood. The receptors originated from a woman aged 18-30 years in good health. Both conserved end residues are part of each CDR3. A D gene is named only where the DNA matches it firmly. A clone size is listed for some rows: how often the clone was seen (once, few, many), or a class if it is expanded.

>TRBJ2-3|TRBV7-8|few|.
TGTGCCAGCAGCAGGGGCTTCACTAGCACAGATACGCAGTATTTT
CASSRGFTSTDTQYF
>TRBJ2-7|TRBV10-2|.|.
TGCGCCAGCAGTGACGGCCGGGGCTCCTACGAGCAGTACTTC
CASSDGRGSYEQYF
>TRBJ2-3|TRBV12-3/TRBV12-4|.|.
TGTGCCAGCAGTTTAACTGCCACAGATACGCAGTATTTT
CASSLTATDTQYF
>TRBJ1-4|TRBV5-6|few|.
TGTGCCAGCAGCTTGGCAGGGGCGCGGGAAAAACTGTTTTTT
CASSLAGAREKLFF
>TRBJ2-5|TRBV28|few|TRBD1
TGTGCCAGCAGTTTAATCGACAGGGGGGAAGAGACCCAGTACTTC
CASSLIDRGEETQYF
>TRBJ2-1|TRBV9|many|TRBD2
TGTGCCAGCAGCGTCCCGCGAGGGGCGGGAGAGGTTCATGAGCAGTTCTTC
CASSVPRGAGEVHEQFF
>TRBJ1-5|TRBV20-1|many|TRBD1
TGCAGTGCCAGGGGGACAGGGGAACACCAGCCCCAGCATTTT
CSARGTGEHQPQHF
>TRBJ2-1|TRBV27|few|.
TGTGCCAGCAGTCCCTATTATAGGGACGACCTTGAGCAGTTCTTC
CASSPYYRDDLEQFF
>TRBJ1-5|TRBV16|.|.
TGTGCCAACCCCGGTGGAAGGGAGGGAAATCAGCCCCAGCATTTT
CANPGGREGNQPQHF
>TRBJ2-3|TRBV4-2|.|TRBD2
TGTGCCAGCAGCCAAGACCTAGCGGGAGCTTCAGATACGCAGTATTTT
CASSQDLAGASDTQYF
>TRBJ2-7|TRBV12-3/TRBV12-4|.|TRBD2
TGTGCCAGCAGCCTTGAGCGGGACCGCTACGAGCAGTACTTC
CASSLERDRYEQYF
>TRBJ2-5|TRBV12-3/TRBV12-4|.|TRBD1
TGTGCCAGCAGTTTTAGGGGGACAGGGGGCCGGGAGACCCAGTACTTC
CASSFRGTGGRETQYF
>TRBJ2-5|TRBV18|few|.
TGTGCCAGCTCACCAGAACGGCGGGGGCCAATCCAAGAGACCCAGTACTTC
CASSPERRGPIQETQYF
>TRBJ2-3|TRBV4-2|.|.
TGTGCCAGCAGCCAAGAGTCGGAGTTCACAGATACGCAGTATTTT
CASSQESEFTDTQYF
>TRBJ1-2|TRBV2|many|.
TGTGCCAGCATGGGCAGAGCTAACTATGGCTACACCTTC
CASMGRANYGYTF
>TRBJ2-5|TRBV12-3/TRBV12-4|few|.
TGTGCCAGCTCGCAGGGCATGATGGAGACCCAGTACTTC
CASSQGMMETQYF
>TRBJ2-3|TRBV29-1|few|TRBD2
TGCAGCGTTGAAGATGGACTAGCGGGAGTGGATACGCAGTATTTT
CSVEDGLAGVDTQYF
>TRBJ1-1|TRBV13|few|.
TGTGCCAGCAGCCCAGGGACCATGGAAGCTTTCTTT
CASSPGTMEAFF
>TRBJ1-3|TRBV6-1|few|.
TGTGCCAGCAGCCATCTGCCCTCTGGAAACACCATATATTTT
CASSHLPSGNTIYF
>TRBJ2-1|TRBV7-2|many|.
TGTGCCAGCAGCCTCAATGCGGGATCTTCATCCTACAATGAGCAGTTCTTC
CASSLNAGSSSYNEQFF
>TRBJ2-3|TRBV4-2|.|.
TGTGCCAGCAGCCAAGCTTGGGTAGCAGGAGATACGCAGTATTTT
CASSQAWVAGDTQYF
>TRBJ2-7|TRBV12-3/TRBV12-4|.|TRBD2
TGTGCCAGCAGTTCGGCTAGCGGAGACCCATACGAGCAGTACTTC
CASSSASGDPYEQYF
>TRBJ2-4|TRBV6-4|many|TRBD2
TGTGCCAGCAGTGACACCAGCGGGGAGGGGCCAAACATTCAGTACTTC
CASSDTSGEGPNIQYF
>TRBJ1-2|TRBV4-1|.|.
TGCGCCAGCAGCCTTAAACCGGGCTCAAGGAATATGGACTACACCTTC
CASSLKPGSRNMDYTF
>TRBJ1-1|TRBV28|.|TRBD1
TGTGCCAGCACCAGGACAGGGAGGGAGAACACTGAAGCTTTCTTT
CASTRTGRENTEAFF
>TRBJ2-3|TRBV7-9|.|.
TGTGCCAGCAGCCAGGGACTTTCGGATACGCAGTATTTT
CASSQGLSDTQYF
>TRBJ2-3|TRBV28|.|TRBD2
TGTGCCAGCACCCTTAGGACTAGTGGGGCAGATACGCAGTATTTT
CASTLRTSGADTQYF
>TRBJ2-7|TRBV28|few|.
TGTGCCAGCAGTCCCGAATCACTAGGATACGAGCAGTACTTC
CASSPESLGYEQYF
>TRBJ2-1|TRBV7-9|many|.
TGTGCCAGCAGCGACCAAACGAATGAGCAGTTCTTC
CASSDQTNEQFF
>TRBJ2-3|TRBV20-1|.|.
TGCAGTGCTAGGTTCTATCATTGGGGACCCATGCTGACAGATACGCAGTATTTT
CSARFYHWGPMLTDTQYF
>TRBJ2-1|TRBV7-9|many|.
TGTGCCAGCAGCTTATTGTCTGGGGGGTACAATGAGCAGTTCTTC
CASSLLSGGYNEQFF
>TRBJ2-7|TRBV29-1|.|TRBD1
TGCAGCGCTAGGGGGGGACAGGGTTACGAGCAGTACTTC
CSARGGQGYEQYF
>TRBJ2-1|TRBV6-4|few|.
TGTGCCAGCAGTGAGGGAGCGGAAGGCTACAATGAGCAGTTCTTC
CASSEGAEGYNEQFF
>TRBJ2-4|TRBV5-8|few|.
TGTGCCAGCAGCGCAACAGGGAAAGAGGCCAAAAACATTCAGTACTTC
CASSATGKEAKNIQYF
>TRBJ1-1|TRBV7-9|many|.
TGTGCCAGCATCCCTGACAGGTCCGCCGGAGTGGTTTTCTTT
CASIPDRSAGVVFF
>TRBJ1-3|TRBV27|.|TRBD1
TGTGCCAGCAGTTCTCTGGACAGGGTTAGAAACACCATATATTTT
CASSSLDRVRNTIYF
>TRBJ2-7|TRBV27|many|TRBD2
TGTGCCAGCAGTTTGGGCGGGAGAACCTACGAGCAGTACTTC
CASSLGGRTYEQYF
>TRBJ2-3|TRBV6-5|.|.
TGTGCCAGCAGTTGGGAAGGTCGTCGTACAGATACGCAGTATTTT
CASSWEGRRTDTQYF
>TRBJ2-1|TRBV4-2|many|TRBD2
TGTGCCAGCAGCCGATCCCTAGCGGGAGGGCTTGATGAGCAGTTCTTC
CASSRSLAGGLDEQFF
>TRBJ2-7|TRBV10-3|.|TRBD1
TGTGCCATCAGGAGACCGGGACAGGGCTACGAGCAGTACTTC
CAIRRPGQGYEQYF
>TRBJ1-1|TRBV7-9|few|.
TGTGCCAGCAGCCCGGATGGGGGGCGTACTGAAGCTTTCTTT
CASSPDGGRTEAFF
>TRBJ2-5|TRBV10-3|few|TRBD1
TGTGCCACCACCCTGGGGACAGGGGGCTCAGAGACCCAGTACTTC
CATTLGTGGSETQYF
>TRBJ2-2|TRBV2|.|TRBD1
TGTGCCAGCAGCGAACCCCCGGGACAGGGGATCGGGGAGCTGTTTTTT
CASSEPPGQGIGELFF
>TRBJ1-2|TRBV20-1|.|TRBD1
TGCAGTGCTAGGTCAGGGGGGCCAACCTATGGCTACACCTTC
CSARSGGPTYGYTF
>TRBJ2-4|TRBV21-1|few|.
TGTGCCAGCAGCAGGGGGCGGGGGGCCCCCCTAAACATTCAGTACTTC
CASSRGRGAPLNIQYF
>TRBJ2-1|TRBV7-9|many|TRBD2
TGTGCCAGCAGCACTAGCGGGACCGGCCACAATGAGCAGTTCTTC
CASSTSGTGHNEQFF
>TRBJ2-7|TRBV2|few|.
TGTGCCAGCAGTGAAAGGGCAGGGGGGCTCTACGAGCAGTACTTC
CASSERAGGLYEQYF
>TRBJ2-1|TRBV6-4|.|.
TGTGCCAGCAGCTTCCTTGGGGGAACGGGCTATGAGCAGTTCTTC
CASSFLGGTGYEQFF
>TRBJ2-7|TRBV5-6|.|.
TGTGCCAGCAGCTTGGTCCTCCTATCCTACGAGCAGTACTTC
CASSLVLLSYEQYF
>TRBJ2-7|TRBV7-6|.|.
TGTGCCAGCAGCTCTCGGACGAGCTCCTACGAGCAGTACTTC
CASSSRTSSYEQYF